Below are 8 T cell receptor beta chains sequenced from a single sample in a study of blood T cell repertoires in COVID-19. Profiled with immunoSEQ multiplex PCR; TCRdb holds only in-frame clones, not every one. Here the sample spans 80,000 to 95,000 clones, around 79% being singletons. Sequenced sample: peripheral blood. The origin of the receptors is a woman of 80 years or more with acute or convalescent COVID-19.

The chain carries TRBV19 and TRBJ1-1, with unresolved D. The V and J ends lost 10 bases and 1 base respectively, with 7 bases between them. CDR1 and CDR2 from the germline V gene are LNHDA and SQIVND (reference sequence). The CDR3 length is 11 residues. In nucleotides, the CDR3 is TGTGCCACCTACGAGAACACTGAAGCTTTCTTT. It codes for CATYENTEAFF.

This clone was detected only once. J is TRBJ1-6 and V is TRBV6-2 or TRBV6-3; 10 positions match TRBD1. This CDR3 comprises 16 residues. V lost 5 bases, J lost 7 bases, and 8 bases stayed unmatched. The germline V gene has CDR1 MNHEY and CDR2 SVGEGT. CDR3: CASSDRQGAKNSPLHF. The CDR3 nucleotides are TGTGCCAGCAGTGACCGACAGGGGGCGAAAAATTCACCCCTCCACTTT.

The chain employs TRBV14 and TRBJ2-2; 7 positions match TRBD2. CDR1 is SGHDN and CDR2 is FVKESK in the germline V gene. The V and J ends lost 4 bases and 3 bases, in that order; junction bases with no gene match: 5. The CDR3 has 15 amino acids. The CDR3 loop reads CASSRGTTHTGELFF. Written as DNA, the CDR3 is TGTGCCAGCAGCCGAGGGACTACCCACACCGGGGAGCTGTTTTTT.

The genes are TRBV6-6 and TRBJ2-3; 8 nucleotides align to TRBD1. The length of the CDR3 is 14 residues. Germline V gene sequence: CDR1 MNHNY, CDR2 SVGAGI (reference sequence). The J segment lost 2 bases and the V segment lost 5 bases, leaving 3 bases of the junction unmatched. The CDR3 DNA is TGTGCCAGCAGTCGGACAGGGTTCACAGATACGCAGTATTTT. Its protein product is CASSRTGFTDTQYF.

The CDR3 bases are TGTGCCAGCAGTAAAGGGACAGGGGGATGGAATGAGCAGTTCTTC. The encoded protein is CASSKGTGGWNEQFF. The genes are TRBV2 and TRBJ2-1; 11 nucleotides line up with TRBD1. This CDR3 spans 15 amino acids. The germline gives CDR1 SNHLY, CDR2 FYNNEI. The V segment lost 5 bases and the J segment 7 bases; nucleotides outside the gene matches: 7.

This clone is a singleton in its sample. This chain links TRBV9 with TRBJ1-4; tentative D call: TRBD1 (5 bases). From germline, CDR1 is SGDLS and CDR2 YYNGEE. The CDR3 extends over 13 amino acids. V lost 4 bases and J lost 7, with 11 bases in between. The CDR3 loop reads CASSPTGGEKLFF. The CDR3 region has the DNA TGTGCCAGCAGCCCGACCGGGGGTGAAAAACTGTTTTTT.

This clone was picked up a small number of times. This chain connects TRBV18 to TRBJ2-4, with 11 positions matching TRBD2. Germline loops: CDR1 KGHSH, CDR2 LQKENI. V trimming: 0 bases; J trimming: 8 bases; junction bases outside the gene matches: 9. The CDR3 runs to 17 residues. The CDR3 DNA reads as TGTGCCAGCTCACCACCGATTACTAGCGGGAGCGGGCACATTCAGTACTTC. It yields the protein CASSPPITSGSGHIQYF.

V usage is TRBV7-9 and J usage is TRBJ1-5, with 7 bases identical to TRBD1. After removal of 5 bases from V and 2 bases from J, the junction contained 3 bases not matched to a gene. CDR1 and CDR2 (germline): SEHNR, FQNEAQ (reference sequence). The CDR3 loop spans 14 amino acids. CDR3 nucleotide sequence: TGTGCCAGCAGCCAGGGGACAGGCAATCAGCCCCAGCATTTT. Protein product: CASSQGTGNQPQHF.